This entry features one T cell receptor beta chain sequence. No antigen is known for it. This sample is drawn from a study of cytomegalovirus exposure and HLA in healthy donors. Broader study findings: For most TCR sequences rarity was the rule, although some public TCRs occurred in many donors. Associated with cytomegalovirus, according to the listing, were some 150 TCR beta chains.

The CDR3 loop spans 16 amino acids. V trimming: 2 bases; J trimming: 8 bases; junction bases outside the gene matches: 9. Germline V CDR1 and CDR2: MNHNS, SASEGT. Some clones are missing from TCRdb's copy, which holds only in-frame ones; the method was immunoSEQ multiplex PCR. The repertoire has about 120,000 clones, roughly nine tenths of them found once; the top ten carry around 1.1%. This clonotype originated in a woman in her late teens or twenties in good health and CMV-seronegative. Specimen: PBMCs. This chain connects TRBV6-1 to TRBJ2-1; TRBD1 agrees at 10 bases. CDR3 residues: CASSEKTGGVADEQFF. The CDR3 DNA sequence: TGTGCCAGCAGTGAAAAGACAGGGGGCGTCGCGGATGAGCAGTTCTTC.